The sequence of this T cell receptor beta chain was determined in a study of T cell responses to AZD1222 COVID-19 vaccine. The data were produced by immunoSEQ multiplex PCR, yet TCRdb's version contains in-frame clones alone and is incomplete. The sample lists around 110,000 clones, about 90% occurring once. A note on this clone: Its antigen is not identified.

Points from the study as a whole: Researchers took repertoire samples only after the peak T cell response had come. The donor cohort was predominantly white British with a female majority, and clonal diversity may have been underestimated.

This specimen was peripheral blood, taken on day 0 of AZD1222 vaccination. This clonotype was sampled from an adult in good health.

The CDR3 is CASSAQGGKNIQYF. The CDR3 DNA follows: TGTGCCAGTAGTGCCCAGGGGGGCAAAAACATTCAGTACTTC. The chain couples TRBV19 to TRBJ2-4, with a weak D call TRBD1 (7 bases). This CDR3 has 14 residues. Trimming left V 5 bases short and J 3 bases short, with 11 bases between. Germline V gives CDR1 LNHDA, CDR2 SQIVND (reference sequence).